This TCR beta chain was found in a study of beta chain features in type 1 diabetes. All of the isolated RNA was reverse transcribed, so expressed TCRB transcripts were sequenced. Sequencing was performed with immunoSEQ multiplex PCR; in TCRdb, only in-frame clones are kept and a portion is missing. There are 150,000 or so clones in the sample; about a tenth occur only once, and approximately 0.68% lies in the top ten. V lost 0 bases, J lost 10 bases, and 10 bases lay in between. The germline CDR1 and CDR2 sequences are GTSNPN and SVGIG (reference sequence). CDR3 length: 13 residues. This clonotype originated in a man aged 18 to 35 in good health. The sequencing input was central memory CD4+ T cells from blood. The chain is built from TRBV30 and TRBJ1-6; D remains unclear. CDR3 protein: CAWSVSFPSPLHF. The CDR3 nucleotides are TGTGCCTGGAGTGTATCGTTCCCCTCACCCCTCCACTTT.